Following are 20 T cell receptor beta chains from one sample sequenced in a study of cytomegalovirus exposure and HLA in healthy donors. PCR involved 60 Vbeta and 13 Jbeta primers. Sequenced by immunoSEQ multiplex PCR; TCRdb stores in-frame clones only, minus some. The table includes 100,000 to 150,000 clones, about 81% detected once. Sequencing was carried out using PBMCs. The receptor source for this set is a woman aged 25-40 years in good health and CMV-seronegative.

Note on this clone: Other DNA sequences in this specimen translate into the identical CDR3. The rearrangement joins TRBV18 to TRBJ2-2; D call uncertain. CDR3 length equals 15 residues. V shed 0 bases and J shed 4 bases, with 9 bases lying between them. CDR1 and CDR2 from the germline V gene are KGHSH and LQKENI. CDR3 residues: CASSPPGARTGELFF. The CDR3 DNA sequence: TGTGCCAGCTCACCACCTGGAGCGCGCACCGGGGAGCTGTTTTTT.

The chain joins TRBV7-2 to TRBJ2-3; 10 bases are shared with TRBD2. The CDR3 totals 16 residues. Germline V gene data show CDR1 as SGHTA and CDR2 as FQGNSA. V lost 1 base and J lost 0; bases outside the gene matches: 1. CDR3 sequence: CASSLGAGGSTDTQYF. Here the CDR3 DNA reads TGTGCCAGCAGCTTAGGAGCGGGGGGGAGCACAGATACGCAGTATTTT. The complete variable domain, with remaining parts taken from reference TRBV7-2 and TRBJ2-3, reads GAGVSQSPSNKVTEKGKDVELRCDPISGHTALYWYRQSLGQGLEFLIYFQGNSAPDKSGLPSDRFSAERTGGSVSTLTIQRTQQEDSAVYLCASSLGAGGSTDTQYFGPGTRLTVL.

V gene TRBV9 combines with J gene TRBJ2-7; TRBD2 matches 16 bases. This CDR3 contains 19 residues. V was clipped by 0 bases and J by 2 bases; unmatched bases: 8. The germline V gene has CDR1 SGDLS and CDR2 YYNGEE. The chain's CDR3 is CASSVDTGLAGGSPYEQYF. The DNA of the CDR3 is TGTGCCAGCAGCGTAGATACGGGACTAGCGGGAGGGTCCCCCTACGAGCAGTACTTC.

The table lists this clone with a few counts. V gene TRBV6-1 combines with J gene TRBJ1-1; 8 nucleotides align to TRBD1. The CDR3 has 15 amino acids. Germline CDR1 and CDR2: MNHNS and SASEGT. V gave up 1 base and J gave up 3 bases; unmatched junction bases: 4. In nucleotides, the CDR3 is TGTGCCAGCAGTGAAGGGACAGGGTGGGACACTGAAGCTTTCTTT. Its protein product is CASSEGTGWDTEAFF.

CDR3 protein: CASSLAGVKETQYF. The CDR3 coding sequence is TGTGCCAGCAGCCTAGCGGGGGTCAAAGAGACCCAGTACTTC. J is TRBJ2-5 and V is TRBV6-5; 10 bases fit TRBD2. The germline V gene has CDR1 MNHEY and CDR2 SVGAGI. This CDR3 region has 14 residues. V lost 6 bases, J lost 3 bases, and 4 bases stayed unmatched.

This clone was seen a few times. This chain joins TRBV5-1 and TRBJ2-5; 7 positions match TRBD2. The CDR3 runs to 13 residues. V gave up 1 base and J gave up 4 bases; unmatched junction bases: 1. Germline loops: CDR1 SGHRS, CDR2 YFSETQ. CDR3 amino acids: CASSLSSGETQYF. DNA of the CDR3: TGCGCCAGCAGCTTGTCTAGCGGAGAGACCCAGTACTTC.

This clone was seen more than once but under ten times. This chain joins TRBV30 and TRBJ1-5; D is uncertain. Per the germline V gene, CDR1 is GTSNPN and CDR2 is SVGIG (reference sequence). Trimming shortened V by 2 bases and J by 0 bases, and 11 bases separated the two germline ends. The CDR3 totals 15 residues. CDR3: CAWSYSQISNQPQHF. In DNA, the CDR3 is TGTGCCTGGAGTTACTCACAGATTAGCAATCAGCCCCAGCATTTT.

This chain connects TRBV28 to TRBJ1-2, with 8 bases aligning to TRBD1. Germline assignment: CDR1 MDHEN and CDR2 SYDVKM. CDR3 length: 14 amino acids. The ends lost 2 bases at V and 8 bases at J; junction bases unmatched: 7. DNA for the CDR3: TGTGCCAGCAGTTTAGGATGGACAGGGCGAGGCTACACCTTC. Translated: CASSLGWTGRGYTF.

Written as DNA, the CDR3 is TGTGCCAGCAGCTTAGTTGGGACAGGGTATAACTATGGCTACACCTTC. Translated: CASSLVGTGYNYGYTF. The chain links TRBV7-9 to TRBJ1-2, with 9 bases lining up with TRBD1. The CDR3 loop spans 16 amino acids. The germline gives CDR1 SEHNR, CDR2 FQNEAQ (reference sequence). V lost 1 base, J lost 1 base, and 4 bases stayed unmatched.

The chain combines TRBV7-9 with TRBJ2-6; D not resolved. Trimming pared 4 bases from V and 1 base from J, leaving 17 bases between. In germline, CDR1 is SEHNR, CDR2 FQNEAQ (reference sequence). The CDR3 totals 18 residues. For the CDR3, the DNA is TGTGCCAGCAGCTCGAGGTTGGGTGCAACTTCTGGGGCCAACGTCCTGACTTTC. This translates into CASSSRLGATSGANVLTF.

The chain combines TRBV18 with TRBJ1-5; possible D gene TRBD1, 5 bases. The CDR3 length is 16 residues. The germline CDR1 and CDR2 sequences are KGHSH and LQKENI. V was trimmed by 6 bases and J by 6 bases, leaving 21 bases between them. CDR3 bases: TGTGCCAGCTCGGGCTTCACAGGAAATCAGATTCAGCCCCAGCATTTT. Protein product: CASSGFTGNQIQPQHF. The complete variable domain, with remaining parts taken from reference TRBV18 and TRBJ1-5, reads NAGVMQNPRHLVRRRGQEARLRCSPMKGHSHVYWYRQLPEEGLKFMVYLQKENIIDESGMPKERFSAEFPKEGPSILRIQQVVRGDSAAYFCASSGFTGNQIQPQHFGDGTRLSIL.

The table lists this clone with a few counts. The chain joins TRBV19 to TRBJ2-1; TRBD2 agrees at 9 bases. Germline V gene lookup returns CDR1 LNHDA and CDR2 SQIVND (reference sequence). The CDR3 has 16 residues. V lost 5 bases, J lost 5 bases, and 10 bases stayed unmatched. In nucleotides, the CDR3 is TGTGCCAGTAGTTTTGGCGGGAGGGCTTTCCACAATGAGCAGTTCTTC. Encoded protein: CASSFGGRAFHNEQFF.

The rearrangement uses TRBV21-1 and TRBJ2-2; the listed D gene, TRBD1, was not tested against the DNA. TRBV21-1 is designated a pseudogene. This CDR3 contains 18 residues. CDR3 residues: CASSRGTARSSNTGELFF. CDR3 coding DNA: TGTGCCAGCAGCAGAGGGACAGCCCGATCCTCGAACACCGGGGAGCTGTTTTTT.

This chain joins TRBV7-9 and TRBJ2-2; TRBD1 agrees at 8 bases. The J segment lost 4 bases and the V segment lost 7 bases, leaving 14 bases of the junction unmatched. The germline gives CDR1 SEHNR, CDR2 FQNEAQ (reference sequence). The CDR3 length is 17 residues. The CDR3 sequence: CASNTGGQGRGTGELFF. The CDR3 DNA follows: TGTGCCAGCAACACAGGAGGACAGGGTCGTGGCACCGGGGAGCTGTTTTTT. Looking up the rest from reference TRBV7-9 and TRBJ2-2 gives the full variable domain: DTGVSQNPRHKITKRGQNVTFRCDPISEHNRLYWYRQTLGQGPEFLTYFQNEAQLEKSRLLSDRFSAERPKGSFSTLEIQRTEQGDSAMYLCASNTGGQGRGTGELFFGEGSRLTVL.

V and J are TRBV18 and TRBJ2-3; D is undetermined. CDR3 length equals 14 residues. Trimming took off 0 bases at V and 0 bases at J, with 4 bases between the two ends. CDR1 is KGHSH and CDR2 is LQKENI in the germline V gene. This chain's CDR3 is CASSPPASTDTQYF. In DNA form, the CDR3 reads TGTGCCAGCTCACCACCGGCTAGCACAGATACGCAGTATTTT.

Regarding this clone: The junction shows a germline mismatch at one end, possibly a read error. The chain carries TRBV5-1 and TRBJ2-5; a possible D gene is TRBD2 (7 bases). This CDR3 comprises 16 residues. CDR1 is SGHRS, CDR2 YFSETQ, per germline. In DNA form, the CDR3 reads TGCGCCAGCAGCTTGGAGGGGCGGGGGCCCCAAGGGACCCAGTACTTC. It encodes CASSLEGRGPQGTQYF.

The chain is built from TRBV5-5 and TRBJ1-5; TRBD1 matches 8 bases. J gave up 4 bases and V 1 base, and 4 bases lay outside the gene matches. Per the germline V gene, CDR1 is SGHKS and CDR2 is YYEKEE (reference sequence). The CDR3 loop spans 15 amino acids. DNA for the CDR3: TGTGCCAGCAGCTTGCAGGGGGCGCGGAATCAGCCCCAGCATTTT. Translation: CASSLQGARNQPQHF.

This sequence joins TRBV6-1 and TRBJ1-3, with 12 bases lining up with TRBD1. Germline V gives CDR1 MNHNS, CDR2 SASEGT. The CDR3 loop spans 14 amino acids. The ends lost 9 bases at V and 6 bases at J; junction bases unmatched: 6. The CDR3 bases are TGTGCCAGTCGGGACAGGGGGCATGAAAACACCATATATTTT. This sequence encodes CASRDRGHENTIYF.

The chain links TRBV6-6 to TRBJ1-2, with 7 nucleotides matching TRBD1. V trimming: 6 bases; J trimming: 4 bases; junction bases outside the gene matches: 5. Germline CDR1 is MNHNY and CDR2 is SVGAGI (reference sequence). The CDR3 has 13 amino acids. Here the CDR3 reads CASSPGQSYGYTF. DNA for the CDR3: TGTGCCAGCAGCCCGGGACAGTCCTATGGCTACACCTTC.

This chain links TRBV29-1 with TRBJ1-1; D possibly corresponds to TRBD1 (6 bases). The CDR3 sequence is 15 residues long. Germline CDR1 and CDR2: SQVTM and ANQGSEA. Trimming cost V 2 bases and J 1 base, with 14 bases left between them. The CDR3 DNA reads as TGCAGCGTTGAAACGATCGGGGGGCCGAACACTGAAGCTTTCTTT. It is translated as CSVETIGGPNTEAFF.